This TCR beta chain appears in the sequencing data of a study of response to subunit inactivated influenza vaccine. Notes on the study in general: Authors suggested that a seasonal influenza vaccination recruits few new T cells each time.

This CDR3 contains 14 residues. CDR1 and CDR2 from the germline V gene are SGDLS and YYNGEE. Losses at the gene ends were 2 bases for V and 4 bases for J; bases not matched to a gene: 4. This clonotype came up once. Its target is not known. TCRdb ran MiXCR on the RT-PCR reads and lists one entry per CDR3 protein. The sample contains about 700,000 distinct CDR3 sequences, around 15% of which appear only once. This specimen was PBMCs from blood, taken 14 to 15 days before vaccination. The chain links TRBV9 to TRBJ2-7, with 9 bases matching TRBD1. This TCR came from a man in his forties or fifties who received an inactivated influenza vaccine. The CDR3 is CASSVGTGNYEQYF. CDR3 in DNA: TGTGCCAGCAGCGTTGGGACAGGGAATTACGAGCAGTACTTC. Together with reference TRBV9 and TRBJ2-7, the CDR3 gives the full variable domain: DSGVTQTPKHLITATGQRVTLRCSPRSGDLSVYWYQQSLDQGLQFLIQYYNGEERAKGNILERFSAQQFPDLHSELNLSSLELGDSALYFCASSVGTGNYEQYFGPGTRLTVT.